Each of the 14 T cell receptor beta chains below was sequenced from the same sample in a study of blood T cell repertoires in COVID-19. Sequencing was performed with immunoSEQ multiplex PCR; in TCRdb, only in-frame clones are kept and a portion is missing. Of around 250,000 clones detected, approximately 88% appear once; the ten largest clones hold roughly 3%. Sequenced input: PBMCs or T cells enriched from blood (not recorded which). The receptors stem from a woman in her 40s who had been exposed to COVID-19.

This chain uses TRBV18 with TRBJ2-2; a weak D match, TRBD1 (5 bases). V shed 3 bases and J shed 5 bases, with 13 bases lying between them. CDR3 size: 15 residues. Germline-derived CDR1 and CDR2 are KGHSH and LQKENI. CDR3 amino acids: CASSPPRGRTGELFF. As DNA, the CDR3 is TGTGCCAGCTCACCGCCAAGGGGAAGGACCGGGGAGCTGTTTTTT.

The rearrangement links TRBV29-1 to TRBJ2-1, with 9 bases fitting TRBD2. The V segment lost 6 bases and the J segment 6 bases; nucleotides outside the gene matches: 9. The CDR3 contains 14 residues. In germline, CDR1 is SQVTM, CDR2 ANQGSEA. The CDR3 sequence: CSVSLAGKSNEQFF. CDR3 coding DNA: TGCAGCGTCTCACTAGCGGGCAAGTCCAATGAGCAGTTCTTC.

Remarks on this clone: At one of its ends the junction is not consistent with the germline gene, which may arise from a read error. The CDR3 loop is CVSSRSLPGNTIYF. Written as DNA, the CDR3 is TGTGTCAGCAGTCGGAGTTTGCCTGGAAACACCATATATTTT. The chain links TRBV6-2 or TRBV6-3 to TRBJ1-3, with D hard to call. The CDR3 totals 14 residues. CDR1 is MNHEY and CDR2 is SVGEGT in the germline V gene.

The chain joins TRBV29-1 to TRBJ1-2; no definite D call. The V end was cut by 7 bases, the J end by 3 bases, with 27 bases between. CDR3 size: 17 residues. Germline V gives CDR1 SQVTM, CDR2 ANQGSEA. The CDR3 DNA reads as TGCAGCGCCAAGCGATATGACCGATTGATTGAGGACTATGGCTACACCTTC. Protein product: CSAKRYDRLIEDYGYTF.

Concerning this clone itself: Other DNA variants within this sample encode the same CDR3. The CDR3 nucleotides read TGTGCCAGCTCCCCTAGCGGGAGCTACGAGCAGTACGTC. It is translated as CASSPSGSYEQYV. This rearrangement joins TRBV6-5 to TRBJ2-7; TRBD2 matches 10 bases. The CDR3 consists of 13 residues. From germline, CDR1 is MNHEY and CDR2 SVGAGI. J gave up 3 bases and V 8 bases, and 4 bases lay outside the gene matches.

The rearrangement uses TRBV19 and TRBJ2-4; 13 nucleotides agree with TRBD2. The junction had 5 bases not matched to a gene; V was cut back by 4 bases and J by 5 bases. This CDR3 has 16 residues. In germline, CDR1 is LNHDA, CDR2 SQIVND (reference sequence). DNA for the CDR3: TGTGCCAGTAGTAGGACTAGCGGGAGATCTCAAAACATTCAGTACTTC. Protein product: CASSRTSGRSQNIQYF. Full variable domain (rest looked up from reference TRBV19 and TRBJ2-4): DGGITQSPKYLFRKEGQNVTLSCEQNLNHDAMYWYRQDPGQGLRLIYYSQIVNDFQKGDIAEGYSVSREKKESFPLTVTSAQKNPTAFYLCASSRTSGRSQNIQYFGAGTRLSVL.

This chain uses TRBV7-3 with TRBJ1-5; possibly TRBD1 for D (6 bases). This CDR3 has 17 residues. V dropped 5 bases and J dropped 2 bases, with 19 bases sitting between them. CDR1 and CDR2 from the germline V gene are SGHTA and FQGTGA. The CDR3 is CASSPRGAGLRNQPQHF. CDR3 coding DNA: TGTGCCAGCAGCCCTCGGGGGGCAGGGCTTCGCAATCAGCCCCAGCATTTT.

This chain links TRBV6-5 with TRBJ1-2; TRBD1 might be the D (6 bases). CDR1 is MNHEY, CDR2 SVGAGI, per germline. V lost 2 bases to trimming and J lost 6 bases, with 7 bases between them. CDR3 size: 12 residues. DNA for the CDR3: TGTGCCAGCAGTTACGCAGGGGATGGCTACACCTTC. Amino acids: CASSYAGDGYTF.

The V gene is TRBV6-2 or TRBV6-3, the J gene TRBJ2-1; 10 positions match TRBD1. CDR1 MNHEY and CDR2 SVGEGT come from the germline V gene. This CDR3 comprises 15 residues. The trim removed 6 bases at V and 8 bases at J, leaving 10 bases unmatched. As DNA, the CDR3 is TGTGCCAGCAGCCAACCGGGACAGGGGTCCCATGAGCAGTTCTTC. Translation: CASSQPGQGSHEQFF.

The chain recombines TRBV7-9 with TRBJ1-2, with D unclear. The germline gives CDR1 SEHNR, CDR2 FQNEAQ (reference sequence). Trimming shortened V by 1 base and J by 8 bases, and 11 bases separated the two germline ends. The CDR3 is 13 amino acids. For the CDR3, the DNA is TGTGCCAGCAGCTTAGGATTTAACAGCGGCTACACCTTC. Protein product: CASSLGFNSGYTF.

J is TRBJ1-2 and V is TRBV6-5, with a possible D match to TRBD1 (5 bases). The CDR3 runs to 13 residues. The V end was cut by 2 bases, the J end by 4 bases, with 8 bases between. Germline V gene lookup returns CDR1 MNHEY and CDR2 SVGAGI. DNA of the CDR3: TGTGCCAGCAGTTACCAGGGAAGCTATGGCTACACCTTC. It encodes CASSYQGSYGYTF.

This clone turned up a few times. The rearrangement uses TRBV9 and TRBJ2-2, with unresolved D. The V and J ends lost 0 bases and 6 bases respectively, with 9 bases between them. The CDR3 loop spans 14 amino acids. CDR1 is SGDLS and CDR2 is YYNGEE in the germline V gene. CDR3 DNA sequence: TGTGCCAGCAGCGTAGTACTAAGTTCCGGGGAGCTGTTTTTT. Encoded protein: CASSVVLSSGELFF.

The rearrangement uses TRBV28 and TRBJ2-2; tentatively, D is TRBD1 (7 bases). Germline-derived CDR1 and CDR2 are MDHEN and SYDVKM. With 3 bases removed from V and 6 bases from J, the gap between germline ends came to 23 bases. The CDR3 has 18 amino acids. The CDR3 loop reads CASSFPRGGGGASGELFF. Here the CDR3 DNA reads TGTGCCAGCAGTTTCCCCAGGGGCGGAGGGGGCGCTTCCGGGGAGCTGTTTTTT.

The chain couples TRBV9 to TRBJ1-1; D is possibly TRBD1 (5 bases). CDR1 SGDLS and CDR2 YYNGEE come from the germline V gene. Trimming stripped 0 bases from V and 5 bases from J, with 17 bases between. The CDR3 loop spans 16 amino acids. The CDR3 nucleotides read TGTGCCAGCAGCGTAGTCAATGGGGCAGGGTGGACTGAAGCTTTCTTT. It encodes CASSVVNGAGWTEAFF.